This T cell receptor beta chain was sequenced during a study of regulatory T cells in long-lasting Graves disease. The time point is: newly diagnosed GD, antithyroid drugs for less than 3 months. The TCR library was made from RNA that had been extracted from PBMCs in TRIzol. Combining iRepertoire HTBI primers with Arm-PCR of CDR3 regions, the authors built TCR beta libraries. In TCRdb, the multiplex PCR reads were re-called with MiXCR into one record per CDR3 protein. This sample has about 500,000 distinct CDR3 sequences, with 15% to 20% found just once. A further study also used this sample, focusing on T cells in Graves' hyperthyroidism and ophthalmopathy.

The source was peripheral blood mononuclear cells (PBMCs), collected at new diagnosis, from a patient treated with antithyroid drugs. The source is a man aged 35 to 55 with Graves disease.

CDR3 protein: CASRTGTPYQPQHF. The CDR3 coding sequence is TGTGCCAGCAGGACCGGGACACCTTATCAGCCCCAGCATTTT. The chain recombines TRBV12-3 or TRBV12-4 with TRBJ1-5; D is possibly TRBD1 (6 bases). V gave up 6 bases and J gave up 5 bases, with 14 bases separating them. This CDR3 has 14 amino acids.